What follows are 4 T cell receptor beta chains derived from one specimen sequenced in a study of response to subunit inactivated influenza vaccine. TCRdb independently ran MiXCR on the RT-PCR reads; one entry per CDR3 protein. The sample yields around 490,000 distinct CDR3 sequences, approximately 7.1% seen once. The sample in question was PBMCs from blood, obtained approximately 25 months after vaccination. The source of these receptors is a man between 50 and 69 years old who received an inactivated influenza vaccine.

This clonotype has a handful of counts. The chain recombines TRBV6-1 with TRBJ2-3; D not certain. The CDR3 extends over 12 amino acids. Germline loops: CDR1 MNHNS, CDR2 SASEGT. The V end lost 0 bases, the J end lost 7 bases, and 5 bases lay between the germline ends. This CDR3 is CASSEAANTQYF. CDR3 in DNA: TGTGCCAGCAGTGAAGCAGCTAATACGCAGTATTTT.

This clonotype was observed many times. This chain uses TRBV20-1 with TRBJ2-3, with 11 bases that match TRBD2. V dropped 5 bases and J dropped 3; count of bases not matched to a gene: 7. The germline V gene has CDR1 DFQATT and CDR2 SNEGSKA (reference sequence). The CDR3 loop spans 15 amino acids. The CDR3 reads CSALAGGLGTDTQYF. For the CDR3, the DNA is TGCAGTGCTTTAGCGGGGGGGCTCGGGACAGATACGCAGTATTTT.

This clonotype came up a few times. This chain links TRBV11-2 with TRBJ2-7, with 7 nucleotides matching TRBD1. J was trimmed by 3 bases and V by 1 base; bases with no gene match: 3. The CDR3 consists of 14 residues. CDR1 and CDR2 from the germline V gene are SGHAT and FQNNGV. The CDR3 is CASSLGRQGYEQYF. The CDR3 DNA sequence: TGTGCCAGCAGCTTAGGACGACAGGGCTACGAGCAGTACTTC. The full variable domain, in which reference TRBV11-2 and TRBJ2-7 provide the parts outside the CDR3, is EAGVAQSPRYKIIEKRQSVAFWCNPISGHATLYWYQQILGQGPKLLIQFQNNGVVDDSQLPKDRFSAERLKGVDSTLKIQPAKLEDSAVYLCASSLGRQGYEQYFGPGTRLTVT.

This rearrangement joins TRBV24-1 to TRBJ1-2; D possibly corresponds to TRBD1 (6 bases). CDR3 size: 16 residues. Germline values: CDR1 KGHDR, CDR2 SFDVKD. With 2 bases removed from V and 0 bases from J, the gap between germline ends came to 12 bases. DNA for the CDR3: TGTGCCACCAGTGATTCCGGGACACCCTCTAACTATGGCTACACCTTC. Its translation: CATSDSGTPSNYGYTF.